Described below is a single TCR beta chain sequence and its context. The antigen remains undetermined. The CDR3 sequence is 13 residues long. Trimming took 0 bases from V and 2 from J, leaving 5 bases between them. Germline assignment: CDR1 SGDLS and CDR2 YYNGEE. The data were obtained in a study of T cell clonotyping in hematopoietic cell transplantation. Study outcomes and limitations: After transplant, recipient diversity fell while pathologically expanded clonotypes grew through day 180. CD4 and CD8 repertoire contributions could not be separated without sorting.

TCRdb's copy holds only in-frame clones and misses some; the assay was immunoSEQ multiplex PCR. This table has fewer than 30,000 clones, 90% to 97% appearing once. The chain uses TRBV9 and TRBJ2-5; D is undetermined. The sample consisted of peripheral blood mononuclear cells. This receptor was obtained from a man aged 45-65 years in good health. Some clones in this sample may be carry-over from other donors' samples. CDR3 nucleotide sequence: TGTGCCAGCAGCGTAGGACGGCAAGAGACCCAGTACTTC. This encodes CASSVGRQETQYF.